This is a list of T cell receptor beta chains from one sample in a study of T cell responses to AZD1222 COVID-19 vaccine. Sequencing used immunoSEQ multiplex PCR; TCRdb keeps in-frame clones, though not all of them. The data hold some 130,000 clones, with approximately 90% observed a single time. The sample was peripheral blood, taken 28 days after the second AZD1222 dose. Receptors were obtained from an adult who received the AZD1222 COVID-19 vaccine. Both conserved end residues are part of each CDR3. A D gene is named only where the DNA matches it firmly. Only part of the rows carry a size: once, few, many, or a class if the clone is expanded.

cdr3_length: 12; v_call: TRBV15; j_call: TRBJ1-5; d_call: NA; clone_size: NA; cdr3_nt: TGTGCCACCAGCAGAGTCGGAAAGCCCCAGCATTTT; cdr3_aa: CATSRVGKPQHF
cdr3_length: 13; v_call: TRBV6-5; j_call: TRBJ2-7; d_call: NA; clone_size: NA; cdr3_nt: TGTGCCAGCAGTTTCAGGGGTTCCTACGAGCAGTACTTC; cdr3_aa: CASSFRGSYEQYF
cdr3_length: 13; v_call: TRBV11-2; j_call: TRBJ2-7; d_call: NA; clone_size: NA; cdr3_nt: TGTGCCAGCAGCCTCCGCCCGGTTGGGCAGCAGTACTTC; cdr3_aa: CASSLRPVGQQYF
cdr3_length: 18; v_call: TRBV24-1; j_call: TRBJ1-2; d_call: TRBD1; clone_size: NA; cdr3_nt: TGTGCCACCAGTGCCCTACCCGGGACAGGGGGGTCTAACTATGGCTACACCTTC; cdr3_aa: CATSALPGTGGSNYGYTF
cdr3_length: 14; v_call: TRBV5-1; j_call: TRBJ2-1; d_call: NA; clone_size: NA; cdr3_nt: TGCGCCAGCAGCGTCAGAACCGAATACAATGAGCAGTTCTTC; cdr3_aa: CASSVRTEYNEQFF
cdr3_length: 15; v_call: TRBV11-1; j_call: TRBJ2-1; d_call: NA; clone_size: once; cdr3_nt: TGTGCCAGCAGCTTACAGGAATTAGCCTACAATGAGCAGTTCTTC; cdr3_aa: CASSLQELAYNEQFF
cdr3_length: 16; v_call: TRBV6-6; j_call: TRBJ2-2; d_call: TRBD2; clone_size: NA; cdr3_nt: TGTGCCAGCAGTACATGGACTAGCTGGAACACCGGGGAGCTGTTTTTT; cdr3_aa: CASSTWTSWNTGELFF
cdr3_length: 15; v_call: TRBV27; j_call: TRBJ2-3; d_call: NA; clone_size: NA; cdr3_nt: TGTGCCAGCAGCGTGTGGGGGGCTCGGGCAGATACGCAGTATTTT; cdr3_aa: CASSVWGARADTQYF
cdr3_length: 15; v_call: TRBV7-3; j_call: TRBJ1-2; d_call: NA; clone_size: NA; cdr3_nt: TGTGCCAGCAGCTTACGTGCAGGGTCTGACTATGGCTACACCTTC; cdr3_aa: CASSLRAGSDYGYTF
cdr3_length: 12; v_call: TRBV19; j_call: TRBJ1-2; d_call: NA; clone_size: NA; cdr3_nt: TGTGCCAGTAGTATACAGGGCTATGGCTACACCTTC; cdr3_aa: CASSIQGYGYTF
cdr3_length: 14; v_call: TRBV9; j_call: TRBJ2-7; d_call: TRBD2; clone_size: NA; cdr3_nt: TGTGCCAGCAGCGTAGATCAGGGAGGGGACGAGCAGTACTTC; cdr3_aa: CASSVDQGGDEQYF
cdr3_length: 14; v_call: TRBV2; j_call: TRBJ1-2; d_call: NA; clone_size: few; cdr3_nt: TGTGCCAGCAGGATGGAGGCTACGAACTATGGCTACACCTTC; cdr3_aa: CASRMEATNYGYTF
cdr3_length: 16; v_call: TRBV6-5; j_call: TRBJ2-1; d_call: TRBD2; clone_size: NA; cdr3_nt: TGTGCCAGCAGTTACGCTAGCGGAAGCTCCTACAATGAGCAGTTCTTC; cdr3_aa: CASSYASGSSYNEQFF
cdr3_length: 15; v_call: TRBV6-4; j_call: TRBJ2-3; d_call: NA; clone_size: NA; cdr3_nt: TGTGCCAGCAGTCGTGAGGGAGCCGTATCAGATACGCAGTATTTT; cdr3_aa: CASSREGAVSDTQYF
cdr3_length: 15; v_call: TRBV3-1/TRBV3-2; j_call: TRBJ1-2; d_call: NA; clone_size: NA; cdr3_nt: TGTGCCAGCAGCCTGTTGCAAGGACCGGGCTATGGCTACACCTTC; cdr3_aa: CASSLLQGPGYGYTF
cdr3_length: 15; v_call: TRBV4-1; j_call: TRBJ2-7; d_call: TRBD2; clone_size: NA; cdr3_nt: TGCGCCAGCAGCCTTACCGGGACTAGTTCCTACGAGCAGTACTTC; cdr3_aa: CASSLTGTSSYEQYF
cdr3_length: 14; v_call: TRBV24-1; j_call: TRBJ2-5; d_call: TRBD1; clone_size: NA; cdr3_nt: TGTGCCACCAGAGGGACAGGGCTGGAAGAGACCCAGTACTTC; cdr3_aa: CATRGTGLEETQYF
cdr3_length: 15; v_call: TRBV4-2; j_call: TRBJ1-1; d_call: NA; clone_size: once; cdr3_nt: TGTGCCAGCAGCCAAGATCGAAGCGGGACGGGTGAAGCTTTCTTT; cdr3_aa: CASSQDRSGTGEAFF
cdr3_length: 15; v_call: TRBV5-4; j_call: TRBJ1-4; d_call: NA; clone_size: NA; cdr3_nt: TGTGCCAGCAGCTCACAGCCCGGCAGGGGTGAAAAACTGTTTTTT; cdr3_aa: CASSSQPGRGEKLFF
cdr3_length: 12; v_call: TRBV28; j_call: TRBJ2-1; d_call: TRBD1; clone_size: NA; cdr3_nt: TGTGCCAGCAGTTTCCCGACAGGGTCGCAGTTCTTC; cdr3_aa: CASSFPTGSQFF
cdr3_length: 16; v_call: TRBV5-1; j_call: TRBJ2-7; d_call: NA; clone_size: NA; cdr3_nt: TGCGCCAGCAGCTTGGGGGACGGGAGCCCATCCTACGAGCAGTACTTC; cdr3_aa: CASSLGDGSPSYEQYF
cdr3_length: 18; v_call: TRBV6-4; j_call: TRBJ2-5; d_call: TRBD1; clone_size: NA; cdr3_nt: TGTGCCAGCAGTGACGCCCTAAATAGGACAGGGGGCTGTGAGACCCAGTACTTC; cdr3_aa: CASSDALNRTGGCETQYF
cdr3_length: 15; v_call: TRBV6-6; j_call: TRBJ2-2; d_call: NA; clone_size: once; cdr3_nt: TGTGCCAGCAGTTACGAAGGGTTTGGCACCGGGGAGCTGTTTTTT; cdr3_aa: CASSYEGFGTGELFF
cdr3_length: 14; v_call: TRBV5-1; j_call: TRBJ2-7; d_call: NA; clone_size: NA; cdr3_nt: TGCGCCAGCAGCTCGGAGGGTGCTTCCTACGAGCAGTACTTC; cdr3_aa: CASSSEGASYEQYF
cdr3_length: 12; v_call: TRBV28; j_call: TRBJ2-7; d_call: TRBD1; clone_size: NA; cdr3_nt: TGTCGAGCCGGGGACAGCTCCTACGAGCAGTACTTC; cdr3_aa: CRAGDSSYEQYF
cdr3_length: 15; v_call: TRBV30; j_call: TRBJ2-7; d_call: TRBD2; clone_size: NA; cdr3_nt: TGTGCCTGGAGTGTATTGGGACTAGCGGGGTACGAGCAGTACTTC; cdr3_aa: CAWSVLGLAGYEQYF
cdr3_length: 12; v_call: TRBV3-1/TRBV3-2; j_call: TRBJ1-1; d_call: NA; clone_size: NA; cdr3_nt: TGTGCCAGCAGCCAAGAATGGGAACACGCTTTCTTT; cdr3_aa: CASSQEWEHAFF
cdr3_length: 14; v_call: TRBV27; j_call: TRBJ1-1; d_call: NA; clone_size: NA; cdr3_nt: TGTGCCAGCAGTTTTAATTTGGGGAACACTGAAGCTTTCTTT; cdr3_aa: CASSFNLGNTEAFF
cdr3_length: 18; v_call: TRBV27; j_call: TRBJ2-1; d_call: TRBD1; clone_size: NA; cdr3_nt: TGTGCCAGCAGTTTATATCCCCTCCGGGACAGACCGGCGAATGAGCAGTTCTTC; cdr3_aa: CASSLYPLRDRPANEQFF
cdr3_length: 13; v_call: TRBV6-5; j_call: TRBJ1-5; d_call: NA; clone_size: NA; cdr3_nt: TGTGCCAGCAGGGACCAGGCGGGACAGCCCCAGCATTTT; cdr3_aa: CASRDQAGQPQHF
cdr3_length: 14; v_call: TRBV7-9; j_call: TRBJ1-6; d_call: NA; clone_size: once; cdr3_nt: TGTGCCAGCAGCCTCCGGGGGGGCAATTCACCCCTCCACTTT; cdr3_aa: CASSLRGGNSPLHF
cdr3_length: 17; v_call: TRBV27; j_call: TRBJ2-7; d_call: TRBD1; clone_size: NA; cdr3_nt: TGTGCCAGCAGTTTATTGGGACAGGGGGCCGGGCGTGACGAGCAGTACTTC; cdr3_aa: CASSLLGQGAGRDEQYF
cdr3_length: 15; v_call: TRBV18; j_call: TRBJ1-6; d_call: NA; clone_size: NA; cdr3_nt: TGTGCCAGCTCACCTGCCCGGGGGCTTAATTCACCCCTCCACTTT; cdr3_aa: CASSPARGLNSPLHF
cdr3_length: 13; v_call: TRBV7-9; j_call: TRBJ1-1; d_call: NA; clone_size: NA; cdr3_nt: TGTGCCAGCAGCTTAGAAGGGGGCACTGAAGCTTTCTTT; cdr3_aa: CASSLEGGTEAFF
cdr3_length: 14; v_call: TRBV10-3; j_call: TRBJ2-5; d_call: TRBD2; clone_size: NA; cdr3_nt: TGTGCGACGACTAGGCGGGAGACCCAAGAGACCCAGTACTTC; cdr3_aa: CATTRRETQETQYF
cdr3_length: 16; v_call: TRBV18; j_call: TRBJ2-3; d_call: TRBD1; clone_size: NA; cdr3_nt: TGTGCCAGCAGACCAACGGGACAGGTCAGCACAGATACGCAGTATTTT; cdr3_aa: CASRPTGQVSTDTQYF
cdr3_length: 15; v_call: TRBV10-3; j_call: TRBJ2-3; d_call: TRBD2; clone_size: NA; cdr3_nt: TGTGCCATCAGTGGACTAGCGGGAGCCGCAGATACGCAGTATTTT; cdr3_aa: CAISGLAGAADTQYF
cdr3_length: 12; v_call: TRBV2; j_call: TRBJ2-5; d_call: NA; clone_size: NA; cdr3_nt: TGTGCCAGCAGTGAAACGGAGGAGACCCAGTACTTC; cdr3_aa: CASSETEETQYF
cdr3_length: 16; v_call: TRBV3-1/TRBV3-2; j_call: TRBJ1-4; d_call: NA; clone_size: once; cdr3_nt: TGTGCCAGCAGCCAAGATAGTGAAGGTTTTTGGGAAAAACTGTTTTTT; cdr3_aa: CASSQDSEGFWEKLFF
cdr3_length: 12; v_call: TRBV7-9; j_call: TRBJ1-2; d_call: NA; clone_size: NA; cdr3_nt: TGTGCCAGCAGCTTAGAAGAAGTAGGCTACACCTTC; cdr3_aa: CASSLEEVGYTF
cdr3_length: 13; v_call: TRBV7-3; j_call: TRBJ2-7; d_call: NA; clone_size: NA; cdr3_nt: TGTGCCAGCAGCTTATCCCCAGGTTTCGAGCAGTACTTC; cdr3_aa: CASSLSPGFEQYF
cdr3_length: 14; v_call: TRBV4-1; j_call: TRBJ1-2; d_call: NA; clone_size: NA; cdr3_nt: TGCGCCAGCAGCCAATCCAGGGTAGGCGTTGGCTACACCTTC; cdr3_aa: CASSQSRVGVGYTF
cdr3_length: 14; v_call: TRBV2; j_call: TRBJ1-5; d_call: TRBD1; clone_size: NA; cdr3_nt: TGTGCCAGCCTCCGGGACAGGGGGCATCAGCCCCAGCATTTT; cdr3_aa: CASLRDRGHQPQHF
cdr3_length: 22; v_call: TRBV12-5; j_call: TRBJ2-5; d_call: TRBD2; clone_size: NA; cdr3_nt: TGTGCTAGTGGTTTGGCCCGTAGGGGACTAGCGGGAGTTGGCCTCGATTCGGAGACCCAGTACTTC; cdr3_aa: CASGLARRGLAGVGLDSETQYF
cdr3_length: 14; v_call: TRBV6-5; j_call: TRBJ1-5; d_call: NA; clone_size: NA; cdr3_nt: TGTGCCAGCAGTTACTTCCAGGGGAATCAGCCCCAGCATTTT; cdr3_aa: CASSYFQGNQPQHF
cdr3_length: 16; v_call: TRBV10-2; j_call: TRBJ1-5; d_call: NA; clone_size: NA; cdr3_nt: TGCGCCAGCAGTGATATAAACAGGGTTGGCAATCAGCCCCAGCATTTT; cdr3_aa: CASSDINRVGNQPQHF
cdr3_length: 13; v_call: TRBV28; j_call: TRBJ1-1; d_call: NA; clone_size: NA; cdr3_nt: TGTGCCAGCAGTTCTTACTTTGCCACTGAAGCTTTCTTT; cdr3_aa: CASSSYFATEAFF
cdr3_length: 15; v_call: TRBV7-9; j_call: TRBJ2-2; d_call: TRBD1; clone_size: NA; cdr3_nt: TGTGCCAGCAGCTCCCCCGGGACAGGGGTTGGGGAGCTGTTTTTT; cdr3_aa: CASSSPGTGVGELFF